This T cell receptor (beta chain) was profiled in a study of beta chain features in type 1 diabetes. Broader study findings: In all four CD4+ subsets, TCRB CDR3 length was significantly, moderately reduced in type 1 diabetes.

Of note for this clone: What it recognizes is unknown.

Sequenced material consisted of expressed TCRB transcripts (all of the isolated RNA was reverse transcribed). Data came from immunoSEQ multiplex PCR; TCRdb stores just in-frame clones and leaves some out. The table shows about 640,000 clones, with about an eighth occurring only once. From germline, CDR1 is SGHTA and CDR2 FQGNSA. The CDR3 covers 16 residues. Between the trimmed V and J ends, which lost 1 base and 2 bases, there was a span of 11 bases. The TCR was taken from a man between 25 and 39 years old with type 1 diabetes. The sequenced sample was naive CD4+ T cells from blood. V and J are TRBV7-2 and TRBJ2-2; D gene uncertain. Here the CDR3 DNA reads TGTGCCAGCAGCTTAGTGAACGGAATTAACACCGGGGAGCTGTTTTTT. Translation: CASSLVNGINTGELFF.